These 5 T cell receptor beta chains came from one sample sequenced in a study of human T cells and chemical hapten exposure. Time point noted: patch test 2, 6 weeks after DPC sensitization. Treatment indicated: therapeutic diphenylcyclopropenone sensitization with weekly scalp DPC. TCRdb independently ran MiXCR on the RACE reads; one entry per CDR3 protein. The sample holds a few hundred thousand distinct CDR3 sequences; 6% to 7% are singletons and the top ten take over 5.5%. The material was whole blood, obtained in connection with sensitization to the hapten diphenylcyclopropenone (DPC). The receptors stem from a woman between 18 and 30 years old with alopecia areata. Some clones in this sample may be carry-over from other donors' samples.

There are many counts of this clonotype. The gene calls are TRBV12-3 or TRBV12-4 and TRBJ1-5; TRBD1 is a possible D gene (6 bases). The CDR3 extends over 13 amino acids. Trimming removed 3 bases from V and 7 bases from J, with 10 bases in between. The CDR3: CASSFGGLQPQHF. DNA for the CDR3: TGTGCCAGCAGTTTCGGGGGGCTCCAGCCCCAGCATTTT.

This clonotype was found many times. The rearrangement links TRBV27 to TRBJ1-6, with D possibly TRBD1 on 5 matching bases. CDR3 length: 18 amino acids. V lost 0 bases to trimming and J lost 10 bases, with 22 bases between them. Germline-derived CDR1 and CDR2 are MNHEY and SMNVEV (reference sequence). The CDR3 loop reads CASSLSPGGIRVESPLHF. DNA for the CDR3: TGTGCCAGCAGTTTATCTCCAGGAGGAATCAGGGTTGAATCACCCCTCCACTTT.

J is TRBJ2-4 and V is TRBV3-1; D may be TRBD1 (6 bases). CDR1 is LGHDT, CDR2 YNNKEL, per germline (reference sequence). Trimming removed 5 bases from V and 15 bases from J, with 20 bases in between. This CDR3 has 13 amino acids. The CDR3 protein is CASSRTGSPFTYF. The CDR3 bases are TGTGCCAGCAGCAGAACAGGGAGCCCCTTTACGTACTTC. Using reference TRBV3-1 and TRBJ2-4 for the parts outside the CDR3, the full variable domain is DTAVSQTPKYLVTQMGNDKSIKCEQNLGHDTMYWYKQDSKKFLKIMFSYNNKELIINETVPNRFSPKSPDKAHLNLHINSLELGDSAVYFCASSRTGSPFTYFGAGTRLSVL.

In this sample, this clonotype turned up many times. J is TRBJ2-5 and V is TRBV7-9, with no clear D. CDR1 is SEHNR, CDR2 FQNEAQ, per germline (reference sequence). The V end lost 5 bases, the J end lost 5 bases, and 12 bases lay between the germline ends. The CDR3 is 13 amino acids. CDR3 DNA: TGTGCCAGCAGCCCGGCCCGACCGGAGACCCAGTACTTC. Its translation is CASSPARPETQYF.

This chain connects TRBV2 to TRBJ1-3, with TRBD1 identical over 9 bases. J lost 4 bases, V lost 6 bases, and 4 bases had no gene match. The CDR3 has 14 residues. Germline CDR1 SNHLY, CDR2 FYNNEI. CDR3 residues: CASRHGTGGNTIYF. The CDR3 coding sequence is TGTGCCAGCAGACACGGGACAGGGGGAAACACCATATATTTT.